This T cell receptor beta chain was identified in a study of shared clonotypes between healthy human individuals. Division of CD4+ cells produced a CD45RA+ naive subset and a CD45RA-negative memory subset. TCRdb's copy holds only in-frame clones and misses some; the assay was immunoSEQ multiplex PCR. Counted here are hundreds of thousands of clones, about 80% occurring once; the ten biggest clones make up around 1.8%. V lost 0 bases to trimming and J lost 2 bases, with 18 bases between them. Looked up from germline, CDR1 is LGHNA and CDR2 is YNFKEQ. The CDR3 length is 18 residues. Sequenced input: memory CD4+ T cells sorted from blood. Documented subset: CD45RA-negative fraction. This chain links TRBV4-2 with TRBJ2-3, with D perhaps matching TRBD2 (5 bases). The receptor's source is a woman aged 25 to 39 in good health. This chain's CDR3 is CASSQDTTRGSATDTQYF. DNA of the CDR3: TGTGCCAGCAGCCAAGATACAACAAGAGGGAGTGCCACAGATACGCAGTATTTT.